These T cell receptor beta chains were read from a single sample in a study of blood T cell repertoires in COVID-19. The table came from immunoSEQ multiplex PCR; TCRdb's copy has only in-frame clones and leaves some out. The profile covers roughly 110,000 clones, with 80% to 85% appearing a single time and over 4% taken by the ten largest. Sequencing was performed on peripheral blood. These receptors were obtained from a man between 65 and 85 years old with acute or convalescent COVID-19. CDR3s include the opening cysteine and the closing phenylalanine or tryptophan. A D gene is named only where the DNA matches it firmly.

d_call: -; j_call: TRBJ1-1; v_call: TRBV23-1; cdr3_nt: TGCGCCAGCAGTCAATCGCGGGGAGGGACACTGAACACTGAAGCTTTCTTT; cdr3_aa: CASSQSRGGTLNTEAFF
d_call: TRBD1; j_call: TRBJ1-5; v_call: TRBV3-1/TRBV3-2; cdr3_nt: TGTGCCAGCAGCCAAGACGGGACAGGGGGTCAGCCCCAGCATTTT; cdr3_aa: CASSQDGTGGQPQHF
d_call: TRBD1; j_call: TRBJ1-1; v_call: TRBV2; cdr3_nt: TGTGCCAGCAGTGAGCAGGGGGTAAGGACTGAAGCTTTCTTT; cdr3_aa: CASSEQGVRTEAFF
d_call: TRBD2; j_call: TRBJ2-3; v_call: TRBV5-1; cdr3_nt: TGCGCCAGCAGCCACAGGACTAGCGGGGTCACAGATACGCAGTATTTT; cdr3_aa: CASSHRTSGVTDTQYF
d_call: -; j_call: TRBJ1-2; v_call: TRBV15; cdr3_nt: TGTGCCACAACTCGACAGGAGTCCTATGGCTACACCTTC; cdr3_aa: CATTRQESYGYTF
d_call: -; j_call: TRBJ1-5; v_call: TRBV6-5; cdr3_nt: TGTGCCAGCGGCGGATACAATCAGCCCCAGCATTTT; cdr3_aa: CASGGYNQPQHF
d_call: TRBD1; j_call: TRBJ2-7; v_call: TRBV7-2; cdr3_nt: TGTGCCAGCAGCTTCGGGACAGGCAACTACGAGCAGTACTTC; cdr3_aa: CASSFGTGNYEQYF
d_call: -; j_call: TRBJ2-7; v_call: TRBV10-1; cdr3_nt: TGCGCCAGCAGTGATGGCAGGGGATACGAGCAGTACTTC; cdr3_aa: CASSDGRGYEQYF
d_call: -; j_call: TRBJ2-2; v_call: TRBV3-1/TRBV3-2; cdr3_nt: TGTGCCAGCAGCCTCGGGGGAGGCGGGGAGCTGTTTTTT; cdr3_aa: CASSLGGGGELFF
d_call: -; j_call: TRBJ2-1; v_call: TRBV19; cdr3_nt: TGTGCCAGTAGTATAGATGGGGGCTCGCTCTACAATGAGCAGTTCTTC; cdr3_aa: CASSIDGGSLYNEQFF